This paragraph reports one T cell receptor beta chain. Its antigen is undetermined. The data originate from a study of shared clonotypes between healthy human individuals. Study-wide points: Larger richness was generally estimated for naive than memory subsets.

The assay ran at deep level. Some 30,000 T cell genomes, or approximately 200 ng DNA, went into the sorted-subset replicate PCRs. Data came from immunoSEQ multiplex PCR; TCRdb stores just in-frame clones and leaves some out. This sample yields 2 million to 3 million clones, of which over 85% are seen a single time; approximately 0.35% belongs to the top ten. Trimming shortened V by 0 bases and J by 4 bases, and 12 bases separated the two germline ends. Germline lookup yields CDR1 SQVTM and CDR2 ANQGSEA. This CDR3 is 14 amino acids long. The chain carries TRBV29-1 and TRBJ1-2; TRBD1 might be the D (6 bases). This TCR was sampled from a man aged 18-30 years in good health. Some clones in this sample may be carry-over from other donors' samples. The specimen sequenced was naive CD4+ T cells from PBMCs. Noted subset: CD45RA+ positively selected. The CDR3 is CSVEEIQGGYGYTF. The CDR3 bases are TGCAGCGTTGAAGAGATACAGGGAGGCTATGGCTACACCTTC.